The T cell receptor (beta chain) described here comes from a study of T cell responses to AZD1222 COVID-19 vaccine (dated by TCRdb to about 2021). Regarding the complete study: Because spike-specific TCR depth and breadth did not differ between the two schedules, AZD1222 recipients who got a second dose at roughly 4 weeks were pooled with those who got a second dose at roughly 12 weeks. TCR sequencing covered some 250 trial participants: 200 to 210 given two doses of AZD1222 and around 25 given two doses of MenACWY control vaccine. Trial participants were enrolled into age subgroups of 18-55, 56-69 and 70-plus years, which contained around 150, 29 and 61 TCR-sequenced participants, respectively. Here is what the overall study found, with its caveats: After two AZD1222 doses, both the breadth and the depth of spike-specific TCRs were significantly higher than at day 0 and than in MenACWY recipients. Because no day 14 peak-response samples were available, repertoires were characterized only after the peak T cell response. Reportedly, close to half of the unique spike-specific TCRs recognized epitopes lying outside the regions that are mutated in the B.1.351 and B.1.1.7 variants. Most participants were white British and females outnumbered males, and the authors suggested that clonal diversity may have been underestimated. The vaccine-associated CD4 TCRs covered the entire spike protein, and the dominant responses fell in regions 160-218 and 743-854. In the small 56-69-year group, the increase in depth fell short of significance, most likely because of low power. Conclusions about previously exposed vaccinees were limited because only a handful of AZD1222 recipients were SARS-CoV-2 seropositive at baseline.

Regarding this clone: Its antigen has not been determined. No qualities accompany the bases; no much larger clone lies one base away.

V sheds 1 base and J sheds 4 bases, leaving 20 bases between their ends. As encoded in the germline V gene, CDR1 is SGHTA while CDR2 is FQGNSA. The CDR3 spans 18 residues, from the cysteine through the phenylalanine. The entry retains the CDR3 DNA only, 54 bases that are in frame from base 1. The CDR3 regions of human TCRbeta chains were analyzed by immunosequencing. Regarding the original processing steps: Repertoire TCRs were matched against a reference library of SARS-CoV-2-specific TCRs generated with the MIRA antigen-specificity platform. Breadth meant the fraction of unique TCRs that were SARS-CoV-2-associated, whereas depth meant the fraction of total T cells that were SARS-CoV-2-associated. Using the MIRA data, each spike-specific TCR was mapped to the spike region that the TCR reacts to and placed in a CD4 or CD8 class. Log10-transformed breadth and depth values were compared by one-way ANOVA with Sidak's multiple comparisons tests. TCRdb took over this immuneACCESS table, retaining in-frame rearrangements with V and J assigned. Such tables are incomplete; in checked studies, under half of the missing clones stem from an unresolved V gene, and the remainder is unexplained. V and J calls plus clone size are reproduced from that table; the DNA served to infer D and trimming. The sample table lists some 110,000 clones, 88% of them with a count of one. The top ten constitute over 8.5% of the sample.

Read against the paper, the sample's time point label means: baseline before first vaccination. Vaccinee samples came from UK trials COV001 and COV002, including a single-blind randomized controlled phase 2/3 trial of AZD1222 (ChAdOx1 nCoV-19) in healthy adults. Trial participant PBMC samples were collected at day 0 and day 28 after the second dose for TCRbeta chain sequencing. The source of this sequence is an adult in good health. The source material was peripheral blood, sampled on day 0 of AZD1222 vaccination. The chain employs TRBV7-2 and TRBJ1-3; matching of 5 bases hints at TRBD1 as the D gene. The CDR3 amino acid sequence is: CASSLGGPGDSGGNTIYF. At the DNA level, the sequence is TGTGCCAGCAGCTTAGGGGGCCCCGGGGATTCAGGAGGAAACACCATATATTTT.